This T cell receptor (beta chain) was captured by sequencing in a study of post-analysis software for immune sequencing data. For the study at large: The disease courses spanned relapsing-remitting, secondary progressive and progressive-relapsing forms of multiple sclerosis.

The CDR3 is 15 amino acids. The V and J ends lost 0 bases and 5 bases respectively, with 13 bases between them. CDR1 is SEHNR and CDR2 is FQNEAQ in the germline V gene (reference sequence). The study's findings and limits: In multiple sclerosis, normalized Chao1 diversity was significantly below that of controls. Those samples that were prepared in the same batch co-clustered strongly by F measure. TRBV5-6, TRBV5-1 and TRBV20-1 were among four or five TRBV segments more frequent in patients than controls.

As for this clonotype: Antigen specificity is unknown.

The TCR beta cDNA libraries contained unique molecular identifiers. TCRdb used MiXCR to reprocess the PCR reads, holding one entry per CDR3 protein. The sample holds 700,000 to 900,000 distinct CDR3 sequences, just over 45% seen once. V gene TRBV7-9 combines with J gene TRBJ2-5; D remains ambiguous. Source material: blood. The origin of this receptor is a girl aged 10-17 years with multiple sclerosis. The CDR3 DNA reads TGTGCCAGCAGCTTAGCCGAGACCCTGCGGGAGACCCAGTACTTC. This gives the protein CASSLAETLRETQYF.